This TCR beta chain appears in the sequencing data of a study of T cells in Graves' hyperthyroidism and ophthalmopathy. From RNA transcripts, TCR beta CDR3 regions were amplified. TCR CDR3 underwent first-round RT-PCR with the HTBI primer set. Via MiXCR, TCRdb re-called the multiplex PCR reads, giving one row per CDR3 protein. The table lists around 280,000 distinct CDR3 sequences, roughly 15% of them singletons, with roughly 8.5% in the top ten. This clonotype has a count of ten or more. The V segment lost 2 bases and the J segment 8 bases; nucleotides outside the gene matches: 4. The CDR3 is 12 residues long. Germline lookup yields CDR1 GTSNPN and CDR2 SVGIG (reference sequence).

This clonotype originated in a woman in her twenties or thirties with Graves' hyperthyroidism that later progressed to Graves' ophthalmopathy. The chain couples TRBV30 to TRBJ1-1; 8 nucleotides agree with TRBD1. Sequencing was carried out using blood. CDR3 amino acids: CAWSRQGWEAFF. The CDR3 DNA follows: TGTGCCTGGAGTCGACAGGGGTGGGAAGCTTTCTTT.